Listed below are T cell receptor beta chains from one sample, sequenced in a study of blood T cell repertoires in COVID-19. Some clones are missing from TCRdb's copy, which holds only in-frame ones; the method was immunoSEQ multiplex PCR. The sample has around 94,000 clones; approximately 85% are singletons. The sequencing input was peripheral blood. These receptor sequences come from a man between 40 and 49 years old with active or convalescent COVID-19. The CDR3 runs from the conserved cysteine through the conserved F or W. A D gene is named only where the DNA matches it firmly. Clone sizes are given selectively: once, few, many, or a class where the clone is expanded.

cdr3_aa: CASSSLGGSIQYF
cdr3_nt: TGTGCCAGCAGTTCCCTGGGGGGAAGCATTCAGTACTTC
v_call: TRBV3-1/TRBV3-2
cdr3_length: 13
j_call: TRBJ2-4
d_call: -
clone_size: -

cdr3_aa: CASSLVGGGGNTIYF
cdr3_nt: TGTGCCAGCAGCTTAGTTGGGGGAGGAGGAAACACCATATATTTT
v_call: TRBV11-2
cdr3_length: 15
j_call: TRBJ1-3
d_call: -
clone_size: -

cdr3_aa: CASRGQGETEAFF
cdr3_nt: TGTGCCAGCAGGGGACAGGGGGAAACTGAAGCTTTCTTT
v_call: TRBV27
cdr3_length: 13
j_call: TRBJ1-1
d_call: TRBD1
clone_size: -

cdr3_aa: CASSLDPSGGYEQYF
cdr3_nt: TGCGCCAGCAGCTTGGATCCTAGCGGGGGGTACGAGCAGTACTTC
v_call: TRBV5-1
cdr3_length: 15
j_call: TRBJ2-7
d_call: TRBD2
clone_size: -

cdr3_aa: CASSLRDMGTEAFF
cdr3_nt: TGTGCCAGCAGCCTCCGGGATATGGGCACTGAAGCTTTCTTT
v_call: TRBV7-9
cdr3_length: 14
j_call: TRBJ1-1
d_call: -
clone_size: -

cdr3_aa: CASSNYRVYGNTIYF
cdr3_nt: TGTGCCAGCAGCAACTACAGGGTGTATGGAAACACCATATATTTT
v_call: TRBV7-9
cdr3_length: 15
j_call: TRBJ1-3
d_call: -
clone_size: few

cdr3_aa: CASNRTFLTLQETQYF
cdr3_nt: TGCGCCAGCAATCGGACTTTCCTTACCCTCCAAGAGACCCAGTACTTC
v_call: TRBV10-1
cdr3_length: 16
j_call: TRBJ2-5
d_call: -
clone_size: -

cdr3_aa: CASSEDRGHTGELFF
cdr3_nt: TGCGCCAGCAGCGAGGACAGGGGGCACACCGGGGAGCTGTTTTTT
v_call: TRBV5-1
cdr3_length: 15
j_call: TRBJ2-2
d_call: TRBD1
clone_size: -

cdr3_aa: CASSPGGTALEAFF
cdr3_nt: TGTGCCAGCAGCCCGGGGGGGACAGCCCTAGAAGCTTTCTTT
v_call: TRBV13
cdr3_length: 14
j_call: TRBJ1-1
d_call: TRBD1
clone_size: -

cdr3_aa: CASSFSLAADTQYF
cdr3_nt: TGCGCCAGCAGCTTTTCGCTAGCCGCAGATACGCAGTATTTT
v_call: TRBV5-1
cdr3_length: 14
j_call: TRBJ2-3
d_call: -
clone_size: -

cdr3_aa: CASSPVGTGNTGELFF
cdr3_nt: TGTGCCAGCAGCCCCGTTGGGACAGGGAACACCGGGGAGCTGTTTTTT
v_call: TRBV9
cdr3_length: 16
j_call: TRBJ2-2
d_call: TRBD1
clone_size: -

cdr3_aa: CASSLEDRGRGYTF
cdr3_nt: TGTGCCAGCAGCTTAGAGGACAGGGGCCGTGGCTACACCTTC
v_call: TRBV7-2
cdr3_length: 14
j_call: TRBJ1-2
d_call: TRBD1
clone_size: -

cdr3_aa: CASSASRGGSPYEQYF
cdr3_nt: TGTGCCAGTAGCGCCTCGAGGGGGGGGAGCCCATACGAGCAGTACTTC
v_call: TRBV19
cdr3_length: 16
j_call: TRBJ2-7
d_call: -
clone_size: -

cdr3_aa: CASSAPTGGHYGYTF
cdr3_nt: TGTGCCAGCAGCGCGCCGACGGGAGGGCACTATGGCTACACCTTC
v_call: TRBV7-2
cdr3_length: 15
j_call: TRBJ1-2
d_call: -
clone_size: -

cdr3_aa: CASRRDSQNTEAFF
cdr3_nt: TGCGCCAGCAGACGGGACAGCCAAAACACTGAAGCTTTCTTT
v_call: TRBV5-1
cdr3_length: 14
j_call: TRBJ1-1
d_call: TRBD1
clone_size: -

cdr3_aa: CASSLGGVQPQHF
cdr3_nt: TGTGCCAGCAGCCTCGGGGGGGTTCAGCCCCAGCATTTT
v_call: TRBV3-1/TRBV3-2
cdr3_length: 13
j_call: TRBJ1-5
d_call: -
clone_size: -

cdr3_aa: CASSSQGSYGYTF
cdr3_nt: TGTGCCAGCAGTTCCCAGGGTTCCTATGGCTACACCTTC
v_call: TRBV12-3/TRBV12-4
cdr3_length: 13
j_call: TRBJ1-2
d_call: -
clone_size: -

cdr3_aa: CAWSPLGGGGQPQHF
cdr3_nt: TGTGCCTGGAGCCCCCTTGGGGGGGGAGGCCAGCCCCAGCATTTT
v_call: TRBV30
cdr3_length: 15
j_call: TRBJ1-5
d_call: -
clone_size: -

cdr3_aa: CASSQDGTANQPQHF
cdr3_nt: TGCGCCAGCAGCCAAGACGGGACAGCCAATCAGCCCCAGCATTTT
v_call: TRBV4-3
cdr3_length: 15
j_call: TRBJ1-5
d_call: TRBD1
clone_size: once

cdr3_aa: CASSYSGGNQPQHF
cdr3_nt: TGTGCCAGCAGTTACTCGGGGGGGAATCAGCCCCAGCATTTT
v_call: TRBV6-5
cdr3_length: 14
j_call: TRBJ1-5
d_call: -
clone_size: -

cdr3_aa: CARTPWGGEGDQPQHF
cdr3_nt: TGTGCCAGAACCCCCTGGGGGGGGGAGGGTGATCAGCCCCAGCATTTT
v_call: TRBV5-3
cdr3_length: 16
j_call: TRBJ1-5
d_call: -
clone_size: -

cdr3_aa: CASSQGTGLNTEAFF
cdr3_nt: TGTGCCAGCAGCCAAGGGACAGGGTTGAACACTGAAGCTTTCTTT
v_call: TRBV3-1/TRBV3-2
cdr3_length: 15
j_call: TRBJ1-1
d_call: TRBD1
clone_size: -